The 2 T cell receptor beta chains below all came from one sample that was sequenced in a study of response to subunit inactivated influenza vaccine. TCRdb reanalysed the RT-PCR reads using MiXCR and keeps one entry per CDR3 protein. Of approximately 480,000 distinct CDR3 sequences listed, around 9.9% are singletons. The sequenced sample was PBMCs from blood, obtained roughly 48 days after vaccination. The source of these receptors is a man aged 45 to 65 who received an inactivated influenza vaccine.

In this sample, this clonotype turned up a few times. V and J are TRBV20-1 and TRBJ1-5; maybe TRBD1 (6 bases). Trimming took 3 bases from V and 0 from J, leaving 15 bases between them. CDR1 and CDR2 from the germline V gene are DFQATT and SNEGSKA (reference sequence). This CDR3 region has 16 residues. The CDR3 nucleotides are TGCAGTGCTAGCCCCAGGGGAGGGTATAGCAATCAGCCCCAGCATTTT. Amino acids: CSASPRGGYSNQPQHF.

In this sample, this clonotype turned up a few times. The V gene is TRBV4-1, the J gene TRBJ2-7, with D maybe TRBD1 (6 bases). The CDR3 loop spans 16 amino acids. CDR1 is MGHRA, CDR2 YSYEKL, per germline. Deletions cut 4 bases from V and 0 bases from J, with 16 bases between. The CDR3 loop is CASSLRGQGNSYEQYF. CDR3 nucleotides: TGCGCCAGCAGCCTTCGAGGGCAGGGGAACTCCTACGAGCAGTACTTC.